The present entry profiles one TCR beta chain with its context. CDR3 length: 15 residues. Germline V lookup: CDR1 MNHEY, CDR2 SVGAGI. With 6 bases clipped from V and 5 bases from J, the junction kept 9 bases outside the gene matches. This sample was included in a study of control samples from healthy donors and cancer patients. The method was immunoSEQ multiplex PCR; TCRdb's version includes in-frame clones alone and lacks a portion of them. This table has over 100,000 clones, around nine tenths appearing once. Source material: blood. The receptor was derived from a human donor in good health. The donor label of this sample is uncertain. The J gene is TRBJ1-5, the V gene TRBV6-5; 8 nucleotides line up with TRBD1. The CDR3 sequence: CASSLQGAGHQPQHF. In nucleotides, the CDR3 is TGTGCCAGCAGCCTTCAGGGGGCCGGCCATCAGCCCCAGCATTTT.